The 5 T cell receptor beta chains below were found in one sample sequenced in a study of blood T cell repertoires in COVID-19. TCRdb's table, derived via immunoSEQ multiplex PCR, lists solely in-frame clones and lacks some. The sample has tens of thousands of clones, 70% to 90% seen once. Sequencing used peripheral blood. The receptors shown here come from a woman over 75 with acute or convalescent COVID-19.

The chain couples TRBV29-1 to TRBJ2-3; 7 nucleotides match TRBD2. V dropped 4 bases and J dropped 0; count of bases not matched to a gene: 7. The CDR3 sequence is 15 residues long. CDR1 is SQVTM and CDR2 is ANQGSEA in the germline V gene. The CDR3 loop reads CSVVRPSGSTDTQYF. The CDR3, as DNA: TGCAGCGTTGTCCGCCCTAGCGGTAGCACAGATACGCAGTATTTT.

This chain links TRBV28 with TRBJ1-3; D gene ambiguous. The V end was cut by 6 bases, the J end by 4 bases, with 7 bases between. Per the germline V gene, CDR1 is MDHEN and CDR2 is SYDVKM. The CDR3 has 12 amino acids. In DNA, the CDR3 is TGTGCCAGCAGATTACAGGGAAACACCATATATTTT. Translated, it gives CASRLQGNTIYF.

The chain links TRBV5-1 to TRBJ2-7, with D maybe TRBD2 (5 bases). V lost 2 bases, J lost 2 bases, and 17 bases lay in between. The CDR3 is made up of 16 amino acids. Germline lookup yields CDR1 SGHRS and CDR2 YFSETQ. This CDR3 is CASSFPQTTQTYEQYF. As DNA, the CDR3 is TGCGCCAGCAGCTTCCCGCAGACTACCCAGACCTACGAGCAGTACTTC.

This clone was seen many times. The rearrangement uses TRBV2 and TRBJ1-5; 7 bases are a match to TRBD1. This CDR3 comprises 14 residues. The V segment lost 5 bases and the J segment 5 bases; nucleotides outside the gene matches: 6. The germline V gene has CDR1 SNHLY and CDR2 FYNNEI. The CDR3 here is CASSRSDRDQPQHF. The DNA of the CDR3 is TGTGCCAGCAGTCGCTCCGACAGGGATCAGCCCCAGCATTTT.

The chain recombines TRBV6-5 with TRBJ1-1; D remains ambiguous. This CDR3 has 12 amino acids. Deletions cut 2 bases from V and 4 bases from J, with 5 bases between. CDR1 and CDR2 (germline): MNHEY, SVGAGI. The CDR3 sequence is CASSYRSTEAFF. The CDR3 bases are TGTGCCAGCAGTTACCGGAGCACTGAAGCTTTCTTT.